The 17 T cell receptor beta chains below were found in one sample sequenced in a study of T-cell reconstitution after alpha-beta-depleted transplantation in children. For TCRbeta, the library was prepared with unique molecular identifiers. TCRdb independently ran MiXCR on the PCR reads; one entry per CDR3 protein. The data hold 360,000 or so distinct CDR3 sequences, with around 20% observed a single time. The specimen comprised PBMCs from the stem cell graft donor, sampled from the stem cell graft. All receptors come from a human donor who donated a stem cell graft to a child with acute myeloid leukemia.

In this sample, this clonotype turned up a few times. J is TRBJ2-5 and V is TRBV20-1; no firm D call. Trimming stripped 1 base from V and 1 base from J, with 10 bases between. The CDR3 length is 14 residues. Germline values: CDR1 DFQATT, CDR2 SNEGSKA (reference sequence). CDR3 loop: CSARVSGGQETQYF. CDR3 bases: TGCAGTGCTAGAGTGTCGGGCGGCCAAGAGACCCAGTACTTC.

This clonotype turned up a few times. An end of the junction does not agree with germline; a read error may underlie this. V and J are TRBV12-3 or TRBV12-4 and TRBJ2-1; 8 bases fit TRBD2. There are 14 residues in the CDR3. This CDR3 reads CASRLAGSYNEQFF. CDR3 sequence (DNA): TGTGCCAGCAGGTTAGCGGGATCCTACAATGAGCAGTTCTTC.

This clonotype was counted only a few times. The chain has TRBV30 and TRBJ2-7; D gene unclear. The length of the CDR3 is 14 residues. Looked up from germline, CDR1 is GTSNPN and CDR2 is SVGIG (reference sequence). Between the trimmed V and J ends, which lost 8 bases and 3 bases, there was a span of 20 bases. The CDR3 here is CALDLGIRHYEQYF. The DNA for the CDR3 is TGTGCCCTGGATCTTGGCATCAGACACTACGAGCAGTACTTC.

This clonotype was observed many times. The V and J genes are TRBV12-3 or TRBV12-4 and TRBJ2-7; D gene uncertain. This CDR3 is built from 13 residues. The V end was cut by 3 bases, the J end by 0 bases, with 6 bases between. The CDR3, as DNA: TGTGCCAGCAGTTTGGTTAACTCCTACGAGCAGTACTTC. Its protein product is CASSLVNSYEQYF.

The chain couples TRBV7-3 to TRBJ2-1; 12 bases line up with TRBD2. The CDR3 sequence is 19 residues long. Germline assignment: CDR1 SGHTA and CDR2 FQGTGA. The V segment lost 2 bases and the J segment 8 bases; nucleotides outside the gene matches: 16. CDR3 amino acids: CASSLYAMGVTSGSHEQFF. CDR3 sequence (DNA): TGTGCCAGCAGCTTATATGCTATGGGGGTGACTAGCGGGAGTCATGAGCAGTTCTTC.

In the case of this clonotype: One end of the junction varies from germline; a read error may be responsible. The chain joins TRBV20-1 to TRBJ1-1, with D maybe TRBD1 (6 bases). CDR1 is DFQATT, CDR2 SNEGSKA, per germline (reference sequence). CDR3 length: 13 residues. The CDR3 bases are TGCAGTACTAGAATGGGGACATACACTGAAGCTTTCTTT. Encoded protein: CSTRMGTYTEAFF.

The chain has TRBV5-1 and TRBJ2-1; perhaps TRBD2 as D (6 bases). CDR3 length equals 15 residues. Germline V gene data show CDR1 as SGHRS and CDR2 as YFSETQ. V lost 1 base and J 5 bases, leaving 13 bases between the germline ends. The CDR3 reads CASSLRDSGNNEQFF. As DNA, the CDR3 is TGCGCCAGCAGCTTGCGTGATAGCGGAAACAATGAGCAGTTCTTC.

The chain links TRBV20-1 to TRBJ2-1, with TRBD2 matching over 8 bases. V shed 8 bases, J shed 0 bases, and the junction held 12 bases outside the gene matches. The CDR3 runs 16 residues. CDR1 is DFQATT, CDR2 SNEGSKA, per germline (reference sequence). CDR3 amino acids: CSTLGYSGISYNEQFF. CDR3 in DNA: TGCAGTACCCTAGGGTATAGCGGGATCTCCTACAATGAGCAGTTCTTC.

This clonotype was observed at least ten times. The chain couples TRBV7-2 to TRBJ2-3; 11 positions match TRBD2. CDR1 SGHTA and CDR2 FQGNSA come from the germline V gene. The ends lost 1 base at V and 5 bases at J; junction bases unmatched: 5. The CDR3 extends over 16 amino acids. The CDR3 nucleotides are TGTGCCAGCAGCTTAGGGCCGGGACTAGCGGTAGATACGCAGTATTTT. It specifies CASSLGPGLAVDTQYF.

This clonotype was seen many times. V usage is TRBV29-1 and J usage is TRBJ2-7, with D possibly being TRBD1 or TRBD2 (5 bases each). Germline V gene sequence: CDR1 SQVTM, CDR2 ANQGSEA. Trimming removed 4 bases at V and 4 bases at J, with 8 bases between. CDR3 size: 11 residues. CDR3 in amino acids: CSVAWGYEQYF. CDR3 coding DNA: TGCAGCGTTGCATGGGGGTACGAGCAGTACTTC.

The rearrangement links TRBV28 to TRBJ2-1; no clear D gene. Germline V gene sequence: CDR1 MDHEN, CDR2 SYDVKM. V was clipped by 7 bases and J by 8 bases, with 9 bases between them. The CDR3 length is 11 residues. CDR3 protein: CASNRGDEQFF. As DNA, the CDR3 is TGTGCCAGCAATCGTGGGGATGAGCAGTTCTTC.

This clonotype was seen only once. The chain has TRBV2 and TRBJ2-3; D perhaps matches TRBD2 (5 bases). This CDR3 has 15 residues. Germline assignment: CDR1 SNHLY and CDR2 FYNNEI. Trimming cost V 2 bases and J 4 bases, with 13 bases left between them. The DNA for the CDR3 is TGTGCCAGCAGTGAAAGGAGGACGTGGGCAGATACGCAGTATTTT. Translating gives CASSERRTWADTQYF.

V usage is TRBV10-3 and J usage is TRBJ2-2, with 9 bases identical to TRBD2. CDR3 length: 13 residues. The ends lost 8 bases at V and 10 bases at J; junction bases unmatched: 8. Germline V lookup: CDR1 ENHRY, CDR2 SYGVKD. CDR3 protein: CAIGTSHRSELFF. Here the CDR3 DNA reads TGTGCCATCGGGACTAGCCACCGGTCGGAGCTGTTTTTT.

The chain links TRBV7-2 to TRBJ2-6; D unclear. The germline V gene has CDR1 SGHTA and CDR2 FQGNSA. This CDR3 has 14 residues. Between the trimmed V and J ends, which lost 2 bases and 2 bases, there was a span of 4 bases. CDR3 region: CASSLSPGANVLTF. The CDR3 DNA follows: TGTGCCAGCAGCTTAAGTCCTGGGGCCAACGTCCTGACTTTC.

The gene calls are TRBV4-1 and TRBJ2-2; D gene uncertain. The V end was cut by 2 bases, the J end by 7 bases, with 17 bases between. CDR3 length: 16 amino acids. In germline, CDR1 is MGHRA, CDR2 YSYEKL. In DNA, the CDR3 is TGCGCCAGCAGCCAACGGAGCGAGGTAGTCGGCGGGGAGCTGTTTTTT. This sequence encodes CASSQRSEVVGGELFF.

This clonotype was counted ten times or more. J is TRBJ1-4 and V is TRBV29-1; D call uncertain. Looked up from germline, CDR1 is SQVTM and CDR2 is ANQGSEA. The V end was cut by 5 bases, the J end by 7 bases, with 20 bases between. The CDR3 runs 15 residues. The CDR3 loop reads CSVFIRWNFGEKLFF. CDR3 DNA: TGCAGCGTTTTCATCCGTTGGAATTTTGGTGAAAAACTGTTTTTT. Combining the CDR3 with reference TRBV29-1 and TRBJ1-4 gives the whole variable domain SAVISQKPSRDICQRGTSLTIQCQVDSQVTMMFWYRQQPGQSLTLIATANQGSEATYESGFVIDKFPISRPNLTFSTLTVSNMSPEDSSIYLCSVFIRWNFGEKLFFGSGTQLSVL.

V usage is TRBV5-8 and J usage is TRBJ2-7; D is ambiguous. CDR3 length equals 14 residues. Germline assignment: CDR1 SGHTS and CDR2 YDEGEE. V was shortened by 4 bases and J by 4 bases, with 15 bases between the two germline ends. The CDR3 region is CASSTGQDGYEQYF. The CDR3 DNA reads TGTGCCAGCAGCACCGGTCAGGACGGTTACGAGCAGTACTTC.